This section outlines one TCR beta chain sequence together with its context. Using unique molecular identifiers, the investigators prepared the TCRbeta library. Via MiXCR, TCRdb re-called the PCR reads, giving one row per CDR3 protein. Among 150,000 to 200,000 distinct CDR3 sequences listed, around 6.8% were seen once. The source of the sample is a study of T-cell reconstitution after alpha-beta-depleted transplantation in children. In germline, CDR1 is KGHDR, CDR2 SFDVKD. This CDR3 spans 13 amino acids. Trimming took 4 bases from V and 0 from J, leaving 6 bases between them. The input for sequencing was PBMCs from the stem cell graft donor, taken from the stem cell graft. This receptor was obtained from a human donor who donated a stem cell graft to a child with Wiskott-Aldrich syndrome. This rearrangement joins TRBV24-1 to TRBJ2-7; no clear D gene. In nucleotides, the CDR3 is TGTGCCACCAGTGAGGCAAGCTCCTACGAGCAGTACTTC. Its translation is CATSEASSYEQYF.